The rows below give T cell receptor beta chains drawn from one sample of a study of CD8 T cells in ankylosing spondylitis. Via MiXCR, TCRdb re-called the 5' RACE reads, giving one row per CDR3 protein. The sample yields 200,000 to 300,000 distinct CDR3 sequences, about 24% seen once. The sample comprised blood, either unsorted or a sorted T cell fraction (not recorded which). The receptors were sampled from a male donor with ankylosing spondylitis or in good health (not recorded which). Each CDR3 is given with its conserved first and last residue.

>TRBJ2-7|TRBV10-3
CAIKVGAGEAYEQYF
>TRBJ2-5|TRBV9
CASSVDPGETQYF
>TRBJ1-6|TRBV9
CASSVDQGQYSPLHF
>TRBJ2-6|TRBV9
CASSVGAGSGANVLTF
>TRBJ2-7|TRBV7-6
CASSLAAGALEQYF
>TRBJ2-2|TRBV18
CASSPRLAVNTGELFF
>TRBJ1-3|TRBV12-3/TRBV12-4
CASSLRHQGGNTIYF
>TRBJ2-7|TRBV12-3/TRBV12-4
CASSSRQTTYEQYF
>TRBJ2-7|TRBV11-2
CASSLSTPYEQYF
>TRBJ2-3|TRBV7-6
CASSLQTGTDTQYF
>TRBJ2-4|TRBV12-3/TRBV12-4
CASSLAGTGSIKNIQYF
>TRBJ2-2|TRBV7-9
CASQGAHTGELFF
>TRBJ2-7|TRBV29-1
CSVEDAQDRVHEQYF
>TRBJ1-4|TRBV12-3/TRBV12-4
CASSPMDRGSEKLFF
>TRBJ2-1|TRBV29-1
CSVEGQASYNEQFF